Listed below are T cell receptor beta chains from one sample, sequenced in a study of early T cells in non-severe SARS-CoV-2 infection. Each CDR3 protein is one row after TCRdb ran MiXCR on the 5' RACE reads. The sample contains 64,000 or so distinct CDR3 sequences, approximately 10% of which appear only once. Sequencing used whole blood, obtained at baseline. The receptors derive from an adult who was a healthcare worker with PCR-confirmed SARS-CoV-2 infection or an uninfected control (not recorded which). CDR3s leave out the opening cysteine and the closing phenylalanine or tryptophan. The size entry is marked missing in some rows and otherwise reads once, few, many or a size class.

v_call | clone_size | cdr3_aa
TRBV2 | many | ASRRSGNTIY
TRBV28 | few | ASSSGGRTEAF
TRBV5-4 | many | ASSGDRVGNQPQH
TRBV6-6 | NA | ASIRWGQRNTGELF
TRBV6-2/TRBV6-3 | few | ASTLAGTDTQY
TRBV7-9 | NA | ASSLGGGETTSYEQY
TRBV7-9 | many | ASSLDPKSLNTEAF
TRBV2 | NA | ASSVSRANTEAF
TRBV4-3 | many | ASSQDRLGWANEKLF
TRBV20-1 | NA | SARRPGLMNTGELF
TRBV20-1 | NA | SAIPGANYGYT
TRBV30 | few | AWSARDEQY
TRBV13 | many | ASLSQGARQPQH
TRBV19 | NA | ASSMLAWDEQF
TRBV9 | many | ASSDRTSGVNNEQF
TRBV12-3/TRBV12-4 | few | ASSRRDSPYEQY
TRBV7-2 | few | ASSFWSGQSPYEQY
TRBV5-1 | many | ASSFNKYQETQY
TRBV3-1 | few | ASSQVGTSGQETQY
TRBV3-1 | few | ASSQDRRTEQF
TRBV5-1 | few | ASSWSGQGLSASTDTQY
TRBV19 | few | ASSPLRDSQGNTQY
TRBV29-1 | few | SVRGVRADTQY
TRBV20-1 | many | SARPTSGYTGELF
TRBV5-1 | NA | ASSPGLAGGYEQY
TRBV18 | few | ASGSGAPVSGNTIY
TRBV20-1 | NA | SAGSGIGYGYT
TRBV12-5 | NA | ASALGVAGAYNEQF
TRBV7-9 | NA | ASSLASPLRGKAEAF
TRBV6-2/TRBV6-3 | many | ASLVGTSVNEQF
TRBV12-3/TRBV12-4 | few | ASTGTGGAHRY
TRBV7-9 | NA | ASSHEETQY
TRBV6-5 | few | ASSYAGNPSAF
TRBV11-2 | many | ASSLVGGSSYEQY
TRBV20-1 | many | SARDIEGGTEAF
TRBV7-9 | few | ASKRGGGDTQY
TRBV20-1 | many | RELETGTDPFQETQY
TRBV20-1 | NA | SASRDYQTQY
TRBV12-3/TRBV12-4 | few | ASRPTGTTNEKLF
TRBV2 | few | ASREGQVSNQPQH
TRBV20-1 | few | SARGFRDSHTDTQY
TRBV10-1 | few | ASIRLLGGTEAF
TRBV27 | NA | ASSLLGGELF
TRBV20-1 | few | SATNGDSGGPEAF
TRBV20-1 | many | SARVSGGTYEQY
TRBV19 | NA | ASLRWRGPYEQY
TRBV7-9 | NA | ASSSPHLGQGSYGYT
TRBV5-1 | few | ASSKSTTGTGDEQY